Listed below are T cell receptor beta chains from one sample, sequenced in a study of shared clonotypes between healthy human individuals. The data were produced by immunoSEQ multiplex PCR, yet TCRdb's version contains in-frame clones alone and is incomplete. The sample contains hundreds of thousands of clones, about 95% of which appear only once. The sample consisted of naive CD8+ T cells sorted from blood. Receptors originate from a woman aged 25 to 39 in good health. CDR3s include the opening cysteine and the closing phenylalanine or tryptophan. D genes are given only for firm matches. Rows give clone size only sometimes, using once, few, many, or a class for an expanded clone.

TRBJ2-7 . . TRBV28 CASSFRDSYEQYF TGTGCCAGCAGTTTCCGCGACAGCTACGAGCAGTACTTC
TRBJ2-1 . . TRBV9 CASSPEGNEQFF TGTGCCAGCAGCCCCGAGGGGAATGAGCAGTTCTTC
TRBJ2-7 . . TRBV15 CATSRDLPDHESYEQYF TGTGCCACCAGCAGGGATCTCCCGGACCATGAGTCCTACGAGCAGTACTTC
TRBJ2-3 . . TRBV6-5 CASSYSDTDTQYF TGTGCCAGCAGTTACTCTGACACAGATACGCAGTATTTT
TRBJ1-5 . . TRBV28 CASSPIDGVDQPQHF TGTGCCAGCAGCCCTATAGACGGGGTTGATCAGCCCCAGCATTTT
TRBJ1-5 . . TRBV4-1 CASSQGFYSNQPQHF TGCGCCAGCAGCCAAGGGTTTTATAGCAATCAGCCCCAGCATTTT
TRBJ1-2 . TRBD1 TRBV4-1 CASSQGTGEGNYGYTF TGCGCCAGCAGCCAAGGGACAGGGGAGGGCAACTATGGCTACACCTTC
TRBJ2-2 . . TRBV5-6 CASSLAGTGELFF TGTGCCAGCAGCTTGGCTGGCACCGGGGAGCTGTTTTTT
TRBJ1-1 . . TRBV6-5 CASSYGWNTEAFF TGTGCCAGCAGTTACGGGTGGAACACTGAAGCTTTCTTT
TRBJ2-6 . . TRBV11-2 CASRNSRTGANVLTF TGTGCCAGCAGAAACTCTCGGACAGGGGCCAACGTCCTGACTTTC
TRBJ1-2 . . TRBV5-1 CASSEGDTLRCTF TGCGCCAGTTCAGAGGGAGACACCCTGAGGTGCACCTTC
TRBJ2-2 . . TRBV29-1 CSVEDWGRGGELFF TGCAGCGTTGAAGACTGGGGCCGCGGCGGGGAGCTGTTTTTT
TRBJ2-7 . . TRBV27 CASSLSGGYYEQYF TGTGCCAGCAGTTTATCGGGCGGGTACTACGAGCAGTACTTC
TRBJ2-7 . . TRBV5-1 CASSLDPNSYEQYF TGCGCCAGCAGCTTGGATCCCAACTCCTACGAGCAGTACTTC
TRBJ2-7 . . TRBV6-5 CASSTRGGMAYEQYF TGTGCCAGCAGTACAAGGGGGGGCATGGCCTACGAGCAGTACTTC
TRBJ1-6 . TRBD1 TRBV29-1 CSVWDRLEDSPLHF TGCAGCGTTTGGGACAGGTTGGAAGATTCACCCCTCCACTTT
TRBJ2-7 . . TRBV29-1 CSVEGGGDFSYEQYF TGCAGCGTTGAAGGGGGCGGAGACTTTTCCTACGAGCAGTACTTC
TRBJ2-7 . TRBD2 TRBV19 CASSFGSGYEQYF TGTGCCAGTAGTTTTGGTAGCGGGTACGAGCAGTACTTC
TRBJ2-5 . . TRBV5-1 CASRLGAETQYF TGCGCCAGCAGACTCGGGGCGGAGACCCAGTACTTC
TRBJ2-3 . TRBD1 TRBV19 CASRDRSTDTQYF TGTGCCAGCCGGGACAGGTCCACAGATACGCAGTATTTT
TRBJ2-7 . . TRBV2 CASRRALAYEQYF TGTGCCAGCAGACGTGCGTTAGCCTACGAGCAGTACTTC
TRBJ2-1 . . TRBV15 CATSPSARGLYEQFF TGTGCCACCAGCCCATCCGCGCGTGGTTTGTATGAGCAGTTCTTC
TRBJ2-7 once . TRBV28 CASSDPNYEQYF TGTGCCAGTTCGGACCCTAACTACGAGCAGTACTTC
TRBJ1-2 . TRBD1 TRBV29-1 CSVRDRDGYTF TGCAGCGTTCGGGACAGGGACGGCTACACCTTC
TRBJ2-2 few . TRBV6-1 CAGERKENTGELFF TGTGCCGGGGAGAGGAAGGAGAACACCGGGGAGCTGTTTTTT
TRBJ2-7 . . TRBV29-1 CSVEERDGSSYEQYF TGCAGCGTTGAAGAACGGGACGGGAGCTCCTACGAGCAGTACTTC
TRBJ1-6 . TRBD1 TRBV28 CASSLWGQTNSPLHF TGTGCCAGCAGTTTATGGGGACAGACTAATTCACCCCTCCACTTT
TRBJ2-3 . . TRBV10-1 CASSDSMGPLRDTQYF TGCGCCAGCAGTGATAGTATGGGACCCTTACGAGATACGCAGTATTTT
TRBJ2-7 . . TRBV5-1 CASSLSLGYEQYF TGCGCCAGCAGCTTGTCCCTGGGCTACGAGCAGTACTTC
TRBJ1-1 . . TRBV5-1 CASAPGGSNTEAFF TGCGCCAGCGCGCCGGGGGGGTCGAACACTGAAGCTTTCTTT
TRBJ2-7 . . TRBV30 CAWGQDSLFYEQYF TGTGCCTGGGGCCAGGACAGCCTTTTCTACGAGCAGTACTTC
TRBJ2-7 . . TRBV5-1 CASSMGTSSFSYEQYF TGCGCCAGCAGCATGGGGACTTCTTCCTTCTCCTACGAGCAGTACTTC
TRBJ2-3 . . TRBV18 CASSPRKGNERGDTQYF TGTGCCAGCTCCCCCCGGAAGGGGAATGAGAGGGGAGATACGCAGTATTTT
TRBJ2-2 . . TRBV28 CASSILTGGAGELFF TGTGCCAGCAGTATTCTCACAGGGGGGGCCGGGGAGCTGTTTTTT
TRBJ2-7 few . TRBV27 CASKQVGEQYF TGTGCCAGCAAGCAGGTGGGCGAGCAGTACTTC
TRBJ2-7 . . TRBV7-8 CASSLEGGLFSDEQYF TGTGCCAGCAGCTTAGAGGGGGGGCTATTCAGCGACGAGCAGTACTTC
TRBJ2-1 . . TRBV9 CASSDQGTPQYEQFF TGTGCCAGCAGTGACCAGGGTACCCCACAATATGAGCAGTTCTTC
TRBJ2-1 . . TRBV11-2 CASSLVMASSYNEQFF TGTGCCAGCAGCTTAGTTATGGCGAGCTCCTACAATGAGCAGTTCTTC
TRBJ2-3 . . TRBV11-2 CASSLGVMESTDTQYF TGTGCCAGCAGCTTAGGAGTCATGGAAAGCACAGATACGCAGTATTTT
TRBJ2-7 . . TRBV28 CASSTYYEQYF TGTGCCAGCAGTACCTACTACGAGCAGTACTTC
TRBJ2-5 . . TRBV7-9 CASSWEGGETQYF TGTGCCAGCAGCTGGGAAGGAGGGGAGACCCAGTACTTC
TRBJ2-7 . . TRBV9 CASSVGTSYEQYF TGTGCCAGCAGCGTGGGGACTTCCTACGAGCAGTACTTC
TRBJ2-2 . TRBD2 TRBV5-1 CASSLKSAGGPNTGELFF TGCGCCAGCAGCTTGAAGAGCGCGGGAGGGCCTAACACCGGGGAGCTGTTTTTT
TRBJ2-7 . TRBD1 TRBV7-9 CASSTTGGTGFYEQYF TGTGCCAGCAGCACCACCGGCGGGACAGGATTCTACGAGCAGTACTTC
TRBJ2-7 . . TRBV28 CASSFFPGVTYEQYF TGTGCCAGCAGTTTCTTCCCGGGAGTGACCTACGAGCAGTACTTC
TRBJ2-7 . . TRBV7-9 CASSFLGAYEQYF TGTGCCAGCAGCTTCCTCGGGGCCTACGAGCAGTACTTC
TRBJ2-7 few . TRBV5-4 CASSLLNEQYF TGTGCCAGCAGCTTGCTGAACGAGCAGTACTTC
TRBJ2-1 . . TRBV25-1 CASSDGAEEFF TGTGCCAGCAGTGACGGAGCGGAGGAGTTCTTC
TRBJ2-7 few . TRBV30 CAWNRGALWEQYF TGTGCCTGGAATCGAGGTGCTTTGTGGGAGCAGTACTTC
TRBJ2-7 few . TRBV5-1 CASSFGQTYEQYF TGCGCCAGCAGCTTCGGGCAGACCTACGAGCAGTACTTC